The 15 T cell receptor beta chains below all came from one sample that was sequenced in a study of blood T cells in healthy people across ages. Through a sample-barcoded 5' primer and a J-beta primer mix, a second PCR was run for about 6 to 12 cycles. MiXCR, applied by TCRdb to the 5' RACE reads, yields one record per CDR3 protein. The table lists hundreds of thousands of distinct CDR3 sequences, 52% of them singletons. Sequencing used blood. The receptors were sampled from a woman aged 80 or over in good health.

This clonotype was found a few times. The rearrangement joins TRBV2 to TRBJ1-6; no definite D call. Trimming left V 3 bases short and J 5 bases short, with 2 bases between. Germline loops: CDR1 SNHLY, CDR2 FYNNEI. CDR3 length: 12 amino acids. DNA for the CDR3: TGTGCCAGCAGTGACGATAATTCACCCCTCCACTTT. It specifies CASSDDNSPLHF.

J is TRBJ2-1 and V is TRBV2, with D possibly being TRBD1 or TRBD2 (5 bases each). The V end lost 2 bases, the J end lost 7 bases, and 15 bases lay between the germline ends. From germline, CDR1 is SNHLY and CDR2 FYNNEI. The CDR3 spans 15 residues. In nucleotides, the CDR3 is TGTGCCAGCAGTGAACTTAAGAGGGGTGGGAATGAGCAGTTCTTC. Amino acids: CASSELKRGGNEQFF.

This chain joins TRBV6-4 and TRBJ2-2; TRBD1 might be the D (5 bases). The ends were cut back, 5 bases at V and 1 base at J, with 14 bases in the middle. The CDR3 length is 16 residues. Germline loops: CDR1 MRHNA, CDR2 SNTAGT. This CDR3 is CASSPWGRVNTGELFF. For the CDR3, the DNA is TGTGCCAGCAGTCCTTGGGGCAGGGTGAACACCGGGGAGCTGTTTTTT.

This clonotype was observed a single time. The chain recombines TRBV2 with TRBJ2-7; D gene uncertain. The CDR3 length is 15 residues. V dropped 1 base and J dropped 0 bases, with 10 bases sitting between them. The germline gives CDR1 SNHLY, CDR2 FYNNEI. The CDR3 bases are TGTGCCAGCAGTGAAGGAGCAATAATCTCCTACGAGCAGTACTTC. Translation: CASSEGAIISYEQYF.

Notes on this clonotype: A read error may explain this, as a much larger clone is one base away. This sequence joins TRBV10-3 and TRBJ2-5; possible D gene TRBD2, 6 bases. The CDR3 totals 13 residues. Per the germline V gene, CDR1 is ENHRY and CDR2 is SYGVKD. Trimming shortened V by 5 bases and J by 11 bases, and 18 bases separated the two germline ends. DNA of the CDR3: TGTGCCATCAGTCGGGGTAGCGGTAATGAGCAGTACTTC. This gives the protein CAISRGSGNEQYF.

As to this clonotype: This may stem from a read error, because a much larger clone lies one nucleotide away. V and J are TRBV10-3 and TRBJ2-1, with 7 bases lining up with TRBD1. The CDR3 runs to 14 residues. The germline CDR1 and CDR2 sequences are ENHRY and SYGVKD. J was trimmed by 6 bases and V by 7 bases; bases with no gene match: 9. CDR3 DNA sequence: TGTGCCATCAAGACCACAGGGGCGACCAATGAGCAGTTCTTC. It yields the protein CAIKTTGATNEQFF.

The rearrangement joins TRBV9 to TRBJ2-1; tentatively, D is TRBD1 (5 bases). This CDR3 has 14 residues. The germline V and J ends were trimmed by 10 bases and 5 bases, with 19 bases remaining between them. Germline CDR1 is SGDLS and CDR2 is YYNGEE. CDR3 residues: CAGGVVQANNEQFF. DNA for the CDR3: TGTGCCGGCGGCGTAGTACAGGCGAACAATGAGCAGTTCTTC.

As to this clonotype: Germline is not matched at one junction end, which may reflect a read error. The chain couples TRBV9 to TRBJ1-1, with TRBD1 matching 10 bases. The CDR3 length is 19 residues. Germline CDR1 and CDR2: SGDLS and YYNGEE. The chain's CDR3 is CASSFRAGTGEFGNTGAFF. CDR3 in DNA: TGTGCCAGCAGCTTCCGAGCCGGGACAGGGGAATTTGGGAACACTGGAGCTTTCTTT.

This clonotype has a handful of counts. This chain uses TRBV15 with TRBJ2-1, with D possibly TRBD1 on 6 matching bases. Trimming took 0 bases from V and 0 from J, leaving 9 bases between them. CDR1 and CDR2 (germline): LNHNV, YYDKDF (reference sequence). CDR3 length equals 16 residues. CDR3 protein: CATSREGDTSYNEQFF. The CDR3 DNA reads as TGTGCCACCAGCAGAGAGGGGGACACCTCCTACAATGAGCAGTTCTTC.

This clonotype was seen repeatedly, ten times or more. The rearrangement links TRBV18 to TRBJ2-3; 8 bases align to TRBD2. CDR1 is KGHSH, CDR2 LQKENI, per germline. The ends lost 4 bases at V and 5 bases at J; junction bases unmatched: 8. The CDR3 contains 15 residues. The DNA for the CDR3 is TGTGCCAGCTCACGCCCGGGACTAGAGGGAGATACGCAGTATTTT. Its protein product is CASSRPGLEGDTQYF.

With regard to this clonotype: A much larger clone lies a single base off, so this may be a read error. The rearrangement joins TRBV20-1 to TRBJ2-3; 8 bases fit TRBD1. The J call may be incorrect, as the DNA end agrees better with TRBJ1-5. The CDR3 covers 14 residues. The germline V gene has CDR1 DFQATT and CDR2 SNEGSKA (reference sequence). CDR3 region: CCADNRGRGDTQHF. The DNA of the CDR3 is TGCTGTGCCGACAACAGGGGGAGAGGAGATACGCAGCATTTT.

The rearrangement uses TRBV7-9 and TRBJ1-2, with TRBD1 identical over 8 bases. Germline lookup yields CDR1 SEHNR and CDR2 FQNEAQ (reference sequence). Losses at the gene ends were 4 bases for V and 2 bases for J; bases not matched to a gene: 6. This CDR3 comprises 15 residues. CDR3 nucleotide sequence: TGTGCCAGCAGCTCCCAGGGGGCGCAGAACTATGGCTACACCTTC. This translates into CASSSQGAQNYGYTF.

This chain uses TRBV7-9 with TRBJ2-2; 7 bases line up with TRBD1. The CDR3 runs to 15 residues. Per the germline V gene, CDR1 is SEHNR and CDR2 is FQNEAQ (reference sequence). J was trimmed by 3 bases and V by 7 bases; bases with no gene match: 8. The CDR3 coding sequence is TGTGCCAGCAAGAAAGAGGGGACAGACACCGGGGAGCTGTTTTTT. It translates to CASKKEGTDTGELFF.

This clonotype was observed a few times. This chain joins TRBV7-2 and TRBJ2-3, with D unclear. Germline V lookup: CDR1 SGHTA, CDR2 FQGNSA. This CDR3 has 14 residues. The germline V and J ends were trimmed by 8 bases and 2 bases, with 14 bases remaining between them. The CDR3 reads CASASRVSTDTQYF. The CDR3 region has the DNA TGTGCCAGCGCGTCTCGGGTTTCCACAGATACGCAGTATTTT.

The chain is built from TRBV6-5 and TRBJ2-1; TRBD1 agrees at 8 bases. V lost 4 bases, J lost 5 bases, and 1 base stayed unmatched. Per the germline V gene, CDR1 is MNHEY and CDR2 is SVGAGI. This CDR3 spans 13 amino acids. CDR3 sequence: CASSWTGNNEQFF. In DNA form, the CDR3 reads TGTGCCAGCAGTTGGACAGGGAACAATGAGCAGTTCTTC.